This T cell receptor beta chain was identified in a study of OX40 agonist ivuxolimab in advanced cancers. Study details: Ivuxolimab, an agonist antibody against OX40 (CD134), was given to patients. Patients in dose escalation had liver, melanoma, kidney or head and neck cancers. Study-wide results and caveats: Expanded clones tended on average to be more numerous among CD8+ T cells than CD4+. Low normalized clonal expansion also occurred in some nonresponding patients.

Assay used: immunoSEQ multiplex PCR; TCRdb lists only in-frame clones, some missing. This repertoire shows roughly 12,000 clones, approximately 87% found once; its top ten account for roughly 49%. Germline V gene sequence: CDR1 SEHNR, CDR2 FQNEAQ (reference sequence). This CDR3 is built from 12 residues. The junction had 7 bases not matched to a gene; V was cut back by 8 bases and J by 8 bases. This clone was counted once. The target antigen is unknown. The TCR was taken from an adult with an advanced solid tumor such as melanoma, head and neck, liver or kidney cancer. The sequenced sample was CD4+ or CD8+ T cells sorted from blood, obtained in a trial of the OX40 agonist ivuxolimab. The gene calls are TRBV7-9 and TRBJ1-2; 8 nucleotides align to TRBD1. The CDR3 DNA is TGTGCCAGCGGACAGGGAATAGGAGGCTACACCTTC. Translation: CASGQGIGGYTF. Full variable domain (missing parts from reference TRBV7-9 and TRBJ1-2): DTGVSQNPRHKITKRGQNVTFRCDPISEHNRLYWYRQTLGQGPEFLTYFQNEAQLEKSRLLSDRFSAERPKGSFSTLEIQRTEQGDSAMYLCASGQGIGGYTFGSGTRLTVV.